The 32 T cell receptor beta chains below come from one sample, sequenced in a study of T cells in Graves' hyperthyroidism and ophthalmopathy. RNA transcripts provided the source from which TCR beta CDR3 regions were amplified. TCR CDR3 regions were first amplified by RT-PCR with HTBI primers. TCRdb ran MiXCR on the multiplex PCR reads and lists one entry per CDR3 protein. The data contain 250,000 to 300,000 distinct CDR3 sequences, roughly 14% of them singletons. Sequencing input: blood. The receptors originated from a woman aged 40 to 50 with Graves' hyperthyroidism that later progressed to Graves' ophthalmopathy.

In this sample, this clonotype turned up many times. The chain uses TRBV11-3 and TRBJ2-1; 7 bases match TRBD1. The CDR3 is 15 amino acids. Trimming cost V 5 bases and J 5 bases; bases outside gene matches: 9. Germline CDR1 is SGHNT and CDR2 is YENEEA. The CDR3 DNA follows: TGTGCCAGCAGCCACGACAGGGCACTTAACAATGAGCAGTTCTTC. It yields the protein CASSHDRALNNEQFF. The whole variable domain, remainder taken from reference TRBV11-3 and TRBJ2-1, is EAGVVQSPRYKIIEKKQPVAFWCNPISGHNTLYWYLQNLGQGPELLIRYENEEAVDDSQLPKDRFSAERLKGVDSTLKIQPAELGDSAVYLCASSHDRALNNEQFFGPGTRLTVL.

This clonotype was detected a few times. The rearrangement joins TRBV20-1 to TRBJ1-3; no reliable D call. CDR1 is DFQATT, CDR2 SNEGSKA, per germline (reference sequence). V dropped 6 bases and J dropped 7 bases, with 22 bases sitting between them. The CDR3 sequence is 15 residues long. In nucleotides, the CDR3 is TGCAGTGCGACACGGGCGGGGATCGGATCGAACACCATATATTTT. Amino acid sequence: CSATRAGIGSNTIYF.

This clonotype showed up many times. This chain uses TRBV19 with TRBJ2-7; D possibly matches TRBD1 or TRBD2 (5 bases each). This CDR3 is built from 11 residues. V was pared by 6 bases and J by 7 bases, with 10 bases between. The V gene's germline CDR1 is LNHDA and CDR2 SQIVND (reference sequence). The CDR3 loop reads CASRYGGEQYF. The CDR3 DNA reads TGTGCCAGTAGATATGGGGGAGAGCAGTACTTC.

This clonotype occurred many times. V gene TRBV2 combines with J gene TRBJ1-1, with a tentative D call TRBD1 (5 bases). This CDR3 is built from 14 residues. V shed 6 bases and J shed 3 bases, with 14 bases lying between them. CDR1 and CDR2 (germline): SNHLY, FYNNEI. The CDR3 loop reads CASRLGRVDTEAFF. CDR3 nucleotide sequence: TGTGCCAGCAGACTAGGCAGGGTTGACACTGAAGCTTTCTTT. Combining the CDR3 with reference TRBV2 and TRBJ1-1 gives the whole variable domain EPEVTQTPSHQVTQMGQEVILRCVPISNHLYFYWYRQILGQKVEFLVSFYNNEISEKSEIFDDQFSVERPDGSNFTLKIRSTKLEDSAMYFCASRLGRVDTEAFFGQGTRLTVV.

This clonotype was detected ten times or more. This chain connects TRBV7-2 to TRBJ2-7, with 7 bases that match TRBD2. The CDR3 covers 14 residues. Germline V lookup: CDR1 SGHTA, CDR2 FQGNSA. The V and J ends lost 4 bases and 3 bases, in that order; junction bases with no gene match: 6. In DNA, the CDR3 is TGTGCCAGCAGCTACCGGGACTATAACTACGAGCAGTACTTC. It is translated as CASSYRDYNYEQYF.

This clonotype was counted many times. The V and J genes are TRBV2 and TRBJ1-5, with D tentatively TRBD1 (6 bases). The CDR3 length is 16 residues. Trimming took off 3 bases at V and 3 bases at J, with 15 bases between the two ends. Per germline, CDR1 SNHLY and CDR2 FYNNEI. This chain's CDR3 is CASSERTDPYNQPQHF. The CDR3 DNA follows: TGTGCCAGCAGTGAGAGGACAGACCCTTACAATCAGCCCCAGCATTTT.

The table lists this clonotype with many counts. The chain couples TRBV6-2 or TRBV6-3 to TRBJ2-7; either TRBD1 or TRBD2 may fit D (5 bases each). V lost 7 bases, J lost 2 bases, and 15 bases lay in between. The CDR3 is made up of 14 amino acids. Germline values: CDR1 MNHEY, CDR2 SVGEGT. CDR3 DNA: TGTGCCAGCAACCGGGCCTCGGGGCCCTACGAGCAGTACTTC. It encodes CASNRASGPYEQYF.

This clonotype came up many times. The CDR3 DNA reads as TGTGCCAGCAGTAGATCCACTAAAACAGGGATTAGCACAGATACGCAGTATTTT. The encoded protein is CASSRSTKTGISTDTQYF. The chain joins TRBV6-1 to TRBJ2-3, with a weak D call TRBD1 (6 bases). Looked up from germline, CDR1 is MNHNS and CDR2 is SASEGT. V was pared by 5 bases and J by 0 bases, with 21 bases between. The CDR3 spans 18 residues.

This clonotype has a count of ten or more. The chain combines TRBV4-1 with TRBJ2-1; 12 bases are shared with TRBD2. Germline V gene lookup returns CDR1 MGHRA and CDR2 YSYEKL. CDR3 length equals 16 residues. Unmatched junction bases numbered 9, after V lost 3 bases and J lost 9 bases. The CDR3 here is CASSQNGLAGRGEQFF. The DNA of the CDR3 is TGCGCCAGCAGCCAGAACGGACTAGCGGGAAGGGGTGAGCAGTTCTTC.

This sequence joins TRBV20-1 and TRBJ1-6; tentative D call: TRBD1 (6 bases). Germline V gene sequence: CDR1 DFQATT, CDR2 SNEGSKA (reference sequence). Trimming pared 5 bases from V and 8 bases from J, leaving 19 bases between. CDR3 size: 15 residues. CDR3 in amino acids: CSASLLTGIYSPLHF. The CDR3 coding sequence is TGCAGTGCTTCACTCTTGACAGGCATCTATTCACCCCTCCACTTT.

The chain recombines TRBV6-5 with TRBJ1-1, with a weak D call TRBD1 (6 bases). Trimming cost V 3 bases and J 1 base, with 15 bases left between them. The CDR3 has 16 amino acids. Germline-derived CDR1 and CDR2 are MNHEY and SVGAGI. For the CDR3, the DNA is TGTGCCAGCAGTTATGACACAGGGCTCTCGAACACTGAAGCTTTCTTT. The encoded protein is CASSYDTGLSNTEAFF.

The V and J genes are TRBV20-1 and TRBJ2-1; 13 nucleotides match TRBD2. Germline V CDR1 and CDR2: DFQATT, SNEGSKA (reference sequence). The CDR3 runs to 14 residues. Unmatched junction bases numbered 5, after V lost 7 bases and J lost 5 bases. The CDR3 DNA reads TGCAGTGGATCCGGGACTAGCGGGAACAATGAGCAGTTCTTC. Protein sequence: CSGSGTSGNNEQFF.

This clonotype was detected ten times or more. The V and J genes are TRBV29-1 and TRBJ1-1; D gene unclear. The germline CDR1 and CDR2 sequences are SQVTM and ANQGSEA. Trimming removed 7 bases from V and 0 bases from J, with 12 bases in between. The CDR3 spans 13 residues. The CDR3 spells CSAVLGMNTEAFF. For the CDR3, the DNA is TGCAGCGCCGTTTTGGGGATGAACACTGAAGCTTTCTTT.

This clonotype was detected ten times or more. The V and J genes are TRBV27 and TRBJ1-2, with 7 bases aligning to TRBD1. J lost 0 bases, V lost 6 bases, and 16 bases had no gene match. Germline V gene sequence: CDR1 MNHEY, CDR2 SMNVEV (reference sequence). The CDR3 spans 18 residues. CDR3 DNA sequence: TGTGCCAGCAGCCGGAGGCTCGAGGGGGCCGGCTCTAACTATGGCTACACCTTC. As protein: CASSRRLEGAGSNYGYTF.

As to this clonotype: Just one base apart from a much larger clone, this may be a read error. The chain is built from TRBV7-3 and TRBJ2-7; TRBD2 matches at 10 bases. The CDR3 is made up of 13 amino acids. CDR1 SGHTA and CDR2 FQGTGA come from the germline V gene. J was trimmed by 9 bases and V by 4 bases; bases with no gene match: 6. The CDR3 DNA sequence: TGTGCCAGCAGCTCGGGACTAGCGAGAAGGCAGTACTTC. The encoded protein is CASSSGLARRQYF.

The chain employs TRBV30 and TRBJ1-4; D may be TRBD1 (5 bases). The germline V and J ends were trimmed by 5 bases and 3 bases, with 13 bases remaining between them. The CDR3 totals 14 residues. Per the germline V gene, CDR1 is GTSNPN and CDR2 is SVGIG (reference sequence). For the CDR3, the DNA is TGTGCCTGGGCGGTGGGGGAGCCTAATGAAAAACTGTTTTTT. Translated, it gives CAWAVGEPNEKLFF.

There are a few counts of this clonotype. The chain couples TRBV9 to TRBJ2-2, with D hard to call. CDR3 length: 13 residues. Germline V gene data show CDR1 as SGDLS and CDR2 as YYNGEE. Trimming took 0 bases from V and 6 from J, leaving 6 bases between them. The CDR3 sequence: CASSVGDPGELFF. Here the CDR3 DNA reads TGTGCCAGCAGCGTAGGCGACCCCGGGGAGCTGTTTTTT.

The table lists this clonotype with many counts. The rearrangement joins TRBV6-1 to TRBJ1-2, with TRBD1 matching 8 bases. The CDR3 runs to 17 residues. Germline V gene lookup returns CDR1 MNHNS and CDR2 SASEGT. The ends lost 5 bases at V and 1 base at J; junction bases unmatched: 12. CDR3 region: CASSPQGALSINYGYTF. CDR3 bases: TGTGCCAGCAGTCCCCAGGGGGCCCTCTCAATTAACTATGGCTACACCTTC.

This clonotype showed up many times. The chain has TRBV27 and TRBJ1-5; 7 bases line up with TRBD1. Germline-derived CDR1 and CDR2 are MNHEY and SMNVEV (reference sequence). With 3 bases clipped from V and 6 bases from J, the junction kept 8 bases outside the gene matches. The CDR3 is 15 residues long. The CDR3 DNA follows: TGTGCCAGCAGTTTGGAGGGGGCAATGGGTCAGCCCCAGCATTTT. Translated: CASSLEGAMGQPQHF.

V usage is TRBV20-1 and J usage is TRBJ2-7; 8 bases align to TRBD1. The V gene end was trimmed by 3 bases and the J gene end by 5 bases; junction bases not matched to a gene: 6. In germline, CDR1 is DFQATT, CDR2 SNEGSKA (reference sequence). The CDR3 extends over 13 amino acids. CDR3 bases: TGCAGTGCTAGGTCCGGGACAGGAGACGAGCAGTACTTC. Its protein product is CSARSGTGDEQYF.

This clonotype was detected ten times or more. The CDR3 region has the DNA TGTGCCAGCAGTTTATTGCAGGGACGGACCGGGGAGCTGTTTTTT. This codes for CASSLLQGRTGELFF. The V and J genes are TRBV28 and TRBJ2-2; D is possibly TRBD1 or TRBD2 (5 bases each). Between the trimmed V and J ends, which lost 1 base and 5 bases, there was a span of 11 bases. The CDR3 sequence is 15 residues long. Germline V gives CDR1 MDHEN, CDR2 SYDVKM.

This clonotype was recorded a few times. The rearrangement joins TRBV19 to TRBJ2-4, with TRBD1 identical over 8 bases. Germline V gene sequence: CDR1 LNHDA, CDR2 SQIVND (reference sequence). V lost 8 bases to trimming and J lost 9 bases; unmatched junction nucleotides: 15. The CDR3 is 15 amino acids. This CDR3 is CASVLQGAGEGIQYF. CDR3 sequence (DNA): TGTGCCAGTGTCCTTCAGGGGGCGGGTGAAGGCATTCAGTACTTC.

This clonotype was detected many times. CDR3 sequence: CASSLVLSTDTQYF. Written as DNA, the CDR3 is TGTGCCAGCAGTTTAGTCTTATCCACAGATACGCAGTATTTT. The chain uses TRBV27 and TRBJ2-3; no firm D call. This CDR3 has 14 residues. CDR1 and CDR2 (germline): MNHEY, SMNVEV (reference sequence). V shed 2 bases and J shed 2 bases, with 8 bases lying between them.

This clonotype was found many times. Written as DNA, the CDR3 is TGTGCCAGCAGTTCGACAGGGGTGGGCACTGAAGCTTTCTTT. Translating gives CASSSTGVGTEAFF. The chain links TRBV12-3 or TRBV12-4 to TRBJ1-1; TRBD1 matches 8 bases. J lost 4 bases, V lost 4 bases, and 5 bases had no gene match. This CDR3 has 14 residues.

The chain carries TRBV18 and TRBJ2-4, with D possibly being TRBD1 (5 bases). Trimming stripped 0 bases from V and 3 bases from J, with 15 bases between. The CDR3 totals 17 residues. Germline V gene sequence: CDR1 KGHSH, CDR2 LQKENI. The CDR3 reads CASSPPSQGFGKNIQYF. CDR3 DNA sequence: TGTGCCAGCTCACCACCGAGCCAGGGCTTTGGCAAAAACATTCAGTACTTC.

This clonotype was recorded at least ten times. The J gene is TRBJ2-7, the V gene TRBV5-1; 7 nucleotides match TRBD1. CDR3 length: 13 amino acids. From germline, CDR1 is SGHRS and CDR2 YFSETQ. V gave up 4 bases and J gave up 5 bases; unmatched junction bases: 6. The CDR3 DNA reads TGCGCCAGCAGCGCCTACAGGGGCCACGAGCAGTACTTC. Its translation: CASSAYRGHEQYF.

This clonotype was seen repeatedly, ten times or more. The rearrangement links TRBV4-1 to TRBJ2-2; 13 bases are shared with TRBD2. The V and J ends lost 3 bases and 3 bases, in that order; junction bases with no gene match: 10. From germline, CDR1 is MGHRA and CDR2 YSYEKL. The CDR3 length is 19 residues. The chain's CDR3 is CASSHTKLAGGPYTGELFF. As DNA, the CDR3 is TGCGCCAGCAGCCATACGAAACTAGCGGGAGGGCCTTACACCGGGGAGCTGTTTTTT.

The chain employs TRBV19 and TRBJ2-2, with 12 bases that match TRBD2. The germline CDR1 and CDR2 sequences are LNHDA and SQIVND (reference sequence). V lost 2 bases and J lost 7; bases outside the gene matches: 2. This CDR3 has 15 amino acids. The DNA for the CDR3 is TGTGCCAGTAGTATAACTAGCGGGAGGAACGGGGAGCTGTTTTTT. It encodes CASSITSGRNGELFF.

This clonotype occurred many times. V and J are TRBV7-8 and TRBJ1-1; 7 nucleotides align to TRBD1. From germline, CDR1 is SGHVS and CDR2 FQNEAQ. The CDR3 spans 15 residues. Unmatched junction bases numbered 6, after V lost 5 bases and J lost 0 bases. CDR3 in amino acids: CASSRRDSVNTEAFF. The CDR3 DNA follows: TGTGCCAGCAGCCGAAGGGACAGCGTGAACACTGAAGCTTTCTTT.

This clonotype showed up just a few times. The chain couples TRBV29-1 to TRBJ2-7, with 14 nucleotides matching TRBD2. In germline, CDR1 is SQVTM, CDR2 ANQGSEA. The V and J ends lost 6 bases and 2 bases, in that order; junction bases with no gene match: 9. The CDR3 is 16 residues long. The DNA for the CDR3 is TGCAGCGTCACCGGGACTAGCGGGAGAGACACCTACGAGCAGTACTTC. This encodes CSVTGTSGRDTYEQYF.

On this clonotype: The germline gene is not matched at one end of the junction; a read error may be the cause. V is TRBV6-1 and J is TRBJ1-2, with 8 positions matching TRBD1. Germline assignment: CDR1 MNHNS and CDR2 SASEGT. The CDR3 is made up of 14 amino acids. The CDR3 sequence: CANSRDRGNYGYTF. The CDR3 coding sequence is TGTGCCAACAGTCGAGACAGGGGTAACTATGGCTACACCTTC.

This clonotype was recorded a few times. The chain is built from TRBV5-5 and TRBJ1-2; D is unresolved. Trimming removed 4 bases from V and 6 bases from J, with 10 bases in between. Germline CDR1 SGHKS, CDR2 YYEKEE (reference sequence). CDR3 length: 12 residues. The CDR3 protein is CASSELRDGYTF. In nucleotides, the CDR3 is TGTGCCAGCAGCGAACTTAGGGATGGCTACACCTTC. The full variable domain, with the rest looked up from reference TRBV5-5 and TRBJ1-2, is DAGVTQSPTHLIKTRGQQVTLRCSPISGHKSVSWYQQVLGQGPQFIFQYYEKEERGRGNFPDRFSARQFPNYSSELNVNALLLGDSALYLCASSELRDGYTFGSGTRLTVV.